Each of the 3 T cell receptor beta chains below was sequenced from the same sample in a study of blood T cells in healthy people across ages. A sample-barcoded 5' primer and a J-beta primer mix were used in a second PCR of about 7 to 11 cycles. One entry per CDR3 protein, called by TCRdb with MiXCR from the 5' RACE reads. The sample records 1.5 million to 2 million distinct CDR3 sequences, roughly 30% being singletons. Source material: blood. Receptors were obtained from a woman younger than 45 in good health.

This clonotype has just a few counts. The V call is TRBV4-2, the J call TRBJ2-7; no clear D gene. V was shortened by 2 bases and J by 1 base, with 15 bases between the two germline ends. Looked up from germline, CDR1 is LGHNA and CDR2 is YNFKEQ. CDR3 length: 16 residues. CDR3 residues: CASSQTPIIGSYEQYF. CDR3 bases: TGTGCCAGCAGCCAAACCCCTATCATCGGGTCCTACGAGCAGTACTTC.

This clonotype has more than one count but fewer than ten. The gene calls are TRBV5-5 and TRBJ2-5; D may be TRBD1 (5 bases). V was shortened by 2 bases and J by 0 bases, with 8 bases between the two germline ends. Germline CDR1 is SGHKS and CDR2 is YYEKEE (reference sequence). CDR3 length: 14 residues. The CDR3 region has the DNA TGTGCCAGCAGCTTACAGGCGTACCAAGAGACCCAGTACTTC. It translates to CASSLQAYQETQYF.

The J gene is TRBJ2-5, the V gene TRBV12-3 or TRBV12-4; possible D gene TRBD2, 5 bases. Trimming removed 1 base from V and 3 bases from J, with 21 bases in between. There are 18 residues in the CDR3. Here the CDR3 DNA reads TGTGCCAGCAGTTTAGGATTGAAAACCATAGAGGGAGAAGAGACCCAGTACTTC. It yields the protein CASSLGLKTIEGEETQYF.